One and the same sample provided the 4 T cell receptor beta chains below, sequenced in a study of monozygotic twins with inflammatory bowel disease. Each CDR3 protein gets one entry in TCRdb, which reprocessed the 5' RACE reads and gives no DNA. The sample table includes a few hundred thousand distinct CDR3 sequences. The sequenced sample consisted of blood. These receptors all come from a human donor with ulcerative colitis or Crohn's disease, or a healthy co-twin of an affected twin (not recorded which).

The chain is built from TRBV20-1 and TRBJ1-1. Germline CDR1 reads DFQATT; CDR2 reads SNEGSKA (reference sequence). The CDR3 totals 14 residues. The CDR3 loop is CSARGEVKAIEAFF.

The chain employs TRBV20-1 and TRBJ1-1; the TCRdb call, TRBD1, lacks DNA for checking. Germline V gives CDR1 DFQATT, CDR2 SNEGSKA (reference sequence). The CDR3 runs 14 residues. The CDR3 sequence: CSAHRGSMNTEAFF.

The chain links TRBV28 to TRBJ2-3; TCRdb lists TRBD2, though no DNA is available to test this call. The CDR3 contains 22 residues. The germline V gene has CDR1 MDHEN and CDR2 SYDVKM. CDR3 loop: CASSSYSRQGVWREGHRDTQYF.

This chain connects TRBV12-3 or TRBV12-4 to TRBJ2-1; there is no DNA to check the TCRdb D call of TRBD1. The CDR3 totals 15 residues. CDR3 sequence reads: CASSFRTGGYNEQFF.